This T cell receptor beta chain was sequenced for a study of beta chain features in type 1 diabetes. Study-level information: Sorted cell examination encompassed about 110,000,000 cells across all samples.

Concerning this clone itself: As yet, its antigen is unknown.

Points from the study as a whole: In patients and controls equally, PCR might favor templates that are shorter. Among type 1 diabetes patients, VDJ junctions had fewer insertions and more deletions.

It was via CD45RO/CCR7/CD25/CD127/CD95/CD27 that CD4+ naive, central memory, regulatory and stem cell-like memory cells were sorted. Every bit of the isolated RNA underwent reverse transcription, so sequencing read expressed TCRB transcripts. Repertoires were generated with immunoSEQ multiplex PCR, while TCRdb's copy carries only in-frame clones and drops some. The table includes 300,000 to 350,000 clones, roughly 8% detected once. The sample was central memory CD4+ T cells from blood. This receptor was obtained from a woman aged 18 to 35 in good health.

CDR3 protein: CASSQDYDPNRGLAFF. The CDR3 nucleotides read TGTGCCAGCAGCCAAGATTATGATCCCAACAGGGGGTTGGCTTTCTTT. The chain recombines TRBV4-2 with TRBJ1-1; 8 nucleotides align to TRBD1. V lost 0 bases and J lost 11; bases outside the gene matches: 14. The CDR3 is 16 amino acids. CDR1 LGHNA and CDR2 YNFKEQ come from the germline V gene.